The 15 T cell receptor beta chains below were found in one sample sequenced in a study of cytomegalovirus exposure and HLA in healthy donors. Profiling relied on immunoSEQ multiplex PCR, and the TCRdb table lists in-frame clones only, not all of them. The sample includes roughly 150,000 clones, roughly 91% seen only once; the top ten take almost 3%. The specimen sequenced was PBMCs. These receptors were taken from a man aged 18 to 30 in good health and CMV-seronegative.

The chain is built from TRBV30 and TRBJ2-1, with D perhaps matching TRBD2 (5 bases). The ends were cut back, 1 base at V and 0 bases at J, with 19 bases in the middle. The CDR3 consists of 18 residues. Germline V lookup: CDR1 GTSNPN, CDR2 SVGIG (reference sequence). The chain's CDR3 is CAWSGGTSGLSSYNEQFF. The CDR3 DNA reads TGTGCCTGGAGTGGTGGAACGAGCGGTTTGAGCTCCTACAATGAGCAGTTCTTC.

V usage is TRBV7-2 and J usage is TRBJ1-5; D perhaps matches TRBD1 (5 bases). This CDR3 has 14 amino acids. V lost 2 bases and J 4 bases, leaving 9 bases between the germline ends. From germline, CDR1 is SGHTA and CDR2 FQGNSA. The CDR3 spells CASSLFQGNQPQHF. Written as DNA, the CDR3 is TGTGCCAGCAGCTTATTCCAGGGAAATCAGCCCCAGCATTTT.

This clone is termed medium-sized (0.01 to 0.1%). CDR3 bases: TGCGCCAGCAGCCAGGACTCCACCGGGACAGGCCTCGTCTATGGCTACACCTTC. Residues: CASSQDSTGTGLVYGYTF. The chain has TRBV4-3 and TRBJ1-2; 8 bases fit TRBD1. The CDR3 sequence is 18 residues long. J gave up 4 bases and V 3 bases, and 16 bases lay outside the gene matches. The germline gives CDR1 LGHNA, CDR2 YSLEER.

The rearrangement joins TRBV4-2 to TRBJ2-5; tentatively, D is TRBD1 (5 bases). V dropped 0 bases and J dropped 7 bases, with 15 bases sitting between them. From germline, CDR1 is LGHNA and CDR2 YNFKEQ. The CDR3 runs 15 residues. The CDR3 region is CASSQDGLNQGTQYF. For the CDR3, the DNA is TGTGCCAGCAGCCAAGATGGGTTAAATCAGGGGACCCAGTACTTC.

The sample holds one count of this clone. V and J are TRBV18 and TRBJ2-2; D might be TRBD1 (6 bases). Between the trimmed V and J ends, which lost 1 base and 5 bases, there was a span of 8 bases. CDR3 length equals 14 residues. The germline V gene encodes CDR1 KGHSH and CDR2 LQKENI. CDR3 DNA sequence: TGTGCCAGCTCACCACGGACAGTGACCGGGGAGCTGTTTTTT. Translated: CASSPRTVTGELFF.

V gene TRBV19 combines with J gene TRBJ2-7; possible D gene TRBD1, 5 bases. Trimming stripped 6 bases from V and 0 bases from J, with 6 bases between. Germline V gives CDR1 LNHDA, CDR2 SQIVND (reference sequence). The CDR3 totals 12 residues. DNA for the CDR3: TGTGCCAGTAGCGACAGCTCCTACGAGCAGTACTTC. Its protein is CASSDSSYEQYF.

This CDR3 reads CASSERQDYGYTF. In nucleotides, the CDR3 is TGTGCCAGCAGTGAAAGACAGGACTATGGCTACACCTTC. The chain is built from TRBV2 and TRBJ1-2, with D possibly matching TRBD1 (6 bases). The germline gives CDR1 SNHLY, CDR2 FYNNEI. V lost 2 bases and J lost 3, with 7 bases in between. The CDR3 is made up of 13 amino acids.

The V call is TRBV12-2, the J call TRBJ2-3; the table's D call TRBD2 went unverified against the DNA. TRBV12-2 is an annotated pseudogene. The CDR3 covers 23 residues. CDR3 nucleotides: TGTGCAAGTCGCCCGAAGTTGGCTTTGCAGCGGGAGGGTTTTGTAGGGAGCACAGATACGCAGTATTTT. Its protein is CASRPKLALQREGFVGSTDTQYF.

The rearrangement joins TRBV4-3 to TRBJ2-7; the D gene is possibly TRBD2 (6 bases). CDR3 length: 15 residues. From germline, CDR1 is LGHNA and CDR2 YSLEER. Trimming shortened V by 1 base and J by 0 bases, and 10 bases separated the two germline ends. The CDR3 spells CASSQGQEGSYEQYF. Here the CDR3 DNA reads TGCGCCAGCAGCCAAGGTCAGGAGGGCTCCTACGAGCAGTACTTC.

The chain employs TRBV6-5 and TRBJ2-1, with 9 bases matching TRBD1. Trimming cost V 6 bases and J 6 bases; bases outside gene matches: 9. The germline V gene encodes CDR1 MNHEY and CDR2 SVGAGI. The CDR3 extends over 15 amino acids. The CDR3 sequence is CASRPQGATGNEQFF. Written as DNA, the CDR3 is TGTGCCAGCAGACCACAGGGGGCTACGGGCAATGAGCAGTTCTTC.

This rearrangement joins TRBV2 to TRBJ1-2; perhaps TRBD1 as D (6 bases). The ends were cut back, 8 bases at V and 1 base at J, with 8 bases in the middle. In germline, CDR1 is SNHLY, CDR2 FYNNEI. The CDR3 is made up of 12 amino acids. The CDR3 DNA sequence: TGTGCCAGCCGGGACAATAACTATGGCTACACCTTC. Amino acids: CASRDNNYGYTF.

The V call is TRBV19, the J call TRBJ2-2, with 8 bases identical to TRBD1. J gave up 4 bases and V 3 bases, and 16 bases lay outside the gene matches. The CDR3 runs 19 residues. Germline V gene sequence: CDR1 LNHDA, CDR2 SQIVND (reference sequence). The CDR3 region has the DNA TGTGCCAGTAGTATTAGTTTTGCCGAGACAGGGGCCTTCACCGGGGAGCTGTTTTTT. It yields the protein CASSISFAETGAFTGELFF.

Written as DNA, the CDR3 is TGCGCCAGCAGCCAGGCTTCCGGGGTCATCGGAGATCAGCCCCAGCATTTT. As protein: CASSQASGVIGDQPQHF. The rearrangement joins TRBV4-1 to TRBJ1-5; D remains ambiguous. The CDR3 length is 17 residues. With 3 bases removed from V and 5 bases from J, the gap between germline ends came to 20 bases. Germline loops: CDR1 MGHRA, CDR2 YSYEKL.

J is TRBJ1-4 and V is TRBV7-8; 7 positions match TRBD1. The CDR3 totals 15 residues. J gave up 5 bases and V 5 bases, and 8 bases lay outside the gene matches. CDR1 and CDR2 (germline): SGHVS, FQNEAQ. In DNA form, the CDR3 reads TGTGCCAGCAGCGGCGGGACAGTTACGAATGAAAAACTGTTTTTT. It encodes CASSGGTVTNEKLFF.

The rearrangement links TRBV4-1 to TRBJ1-1; D perhaps matches TRBD1 (6 bases). The CDR3 has 14 residues. Germline lookup yields CDR1 MGHRA and CDR2 YSYEKL. The V end lost 7 bases, the J end lost 1 base, and 13 bases lay between the germline ends. The CDR3 is CASTNRAKNTEAFF. The CDR3 nucleotides read TGCGCCAGCACAAACAGGGCGAAGAACACTGAAGCTTTCTTT.